The text below deals with one T cell receptor (beta chain). This sample was included in a study of blood T cells in healthy people across ages. Next came a second PCR, run for about 7 to 12 cycles, which used a sample-barcoded 5' primer along with a J-beta primer mix. One entry per CDR3 protein results from TCRdb running MiXCR on the 5' RACE reads. The table shows approximately 1,700,000 distinct CDR3 sequences, with about two fifths occurring only once. Germline-derived CDR1 and CDR2 are SGDLS and YYNGEE. Trimming at V came to 0 bases and at J to 0 bases, leaving 15 bases not matched to a gene. This CDR3 is built from 19 residues.

The TCR comes from a human donor in good health. What was sequenced was blood. The V call is TRBV9, the J call TRBJ2-7; 7 bases match TRBD2. The CDR3 DNA sequence: TGTGCCAGCAGCGTAGGGAGCGGGGACTACTATAGGAGCTCCTACGAGCAGTACTTC. Protein product: CASSVGSGDYYRSSYEQYF.